The rows below give T cell receptor beta chains drawn from one sample of a study of shared clonotypes between healthy human individuals. Clones were sequenced by immunoSEQ multiplex PCR, and TCRdb holds only the in-frame ones, with some missing. The sample contains some 2,100,000 clones, 90% to 95% of which appear only once. The source material was naive CD8+ T cells from PBMCs. All receptors come from a man in his late teens or twenties in good health. Some clones in this sample may be carry-over from other donors' samples. Each CDR3 is given with its conserved first and last residue. D genes are given only for firm matches. The size of a clone is reported for some rows only, either as once, few or many, or as a class for expanded clones.

v_call: TRBV6-1
j_call: TRBJ1-5
d_call: .
clone_size: .
cdr3_aa: CASSDRGSNQPQHF
cdr3_nt: TGTGCCAGCAGTGACAGAGGGAGCAATCAGCCCCAGCATTTT

v_call: TRBV2
j_call: TRBJ2-7
d_call: .
clone_size: .
cdr3_aa: CASSEALLARGYEQYF
cdr3_nt: TGTGCCAGCAGTGAAGCGCTGTTAGCGAGGGGTTACGAGCAGTACTTC

v_call: TRBV7-8
j_call: TRBJ2-1
d_call: TRBD2
clone_size: .
cdr3_aa: CASSSRLAGGPISYNEQFF
cdr3_nt: TGTGCCAGCAGCTCTCGACTAGCGGGAGGGCCGATATCCTACAATGAGCAGTTCTTC

v_call: TRBV9
j_call: TRBJ2-1
d_call: TRBD2
clone_size: once
cdr3_aa: CARRLAGDEQFF
cdr3_nt: TGTGCCAGACGACTAGCGGGAGATGAGCAGTTCTTC

v_call: TRBV5-4
j_call: TRBJ2-1
d_call: .
clone_size: .
cdr3_aa: CASSLGPLSEQFF
cdr3_nt: TGTGCCAGCAGCTTGGGGCCACTCAGTGAGCAGTTCTTC

v_call: TRBV9
j_call: TRBJ1-2
d_call: TRBD1
clone_size: .
cdr3_aa: CASSENTGGIGYTF
cdr3_nt: TGTGCCAGCAGCGAGAATACAGGGGGCATTGGCTACACCTTC

v_call: TRBV20-1
j_call: TRBJ1-2
d_call: .
clone_size: .
cdr3_aa: CSAMEGGYTF
cdr3_nt: TGCAGTGCGATGGAGGGCGGCTACACCTTC

v_call: TRBV7-9
j_call: TRBJ2-3
d_call: .
clone_size: .
cdr3_aa: CASSYVTDLTKEYF
cdr3_nt: TGTGCCAGCAGTTACGTTACGGACCTCACAAAGGAATATTTT

v_call: TRBV4-3
j_call: TRBJ2-7
d_call: TRBD2
clone_size: .
cdr3_aa: CASSPGSGRAYEQYF
cdr3_nt: TGCGCCAGCAGCCCGGGTAGCGGGAGGGCCTACGAGCAGTACTTC

v_call: TRBV10-3
j_call: TRBJ2-3
d_call: .
clone_size: .
cdr3_aa: CAASEDGTDTQYF
cdr3_nt: TGTGCCGCCTCGGAGGATGGCACAGATACGCAGTATTTT

v_call: TRBV29-1
j_call: TRBJ1-5
d_call: TRBD1
clone_size: .
cdr3_aa: CSAKTGGGNQPQHF
cdr3_nt: TGCAGCGCTAAGACAGGGGGCGGTAATCAGCCCCAGCATTTT

v_call: TRBV9
j_call: TRBJ2-3
d_call: .
clone_size: .
cdr3_aa: CASSSNPGNKGTDTQYF
cdr3_nt: TGTGCCAGCAGCTCAAATCCGGGAAATAAAGGCACAGATACGCAGTATTTT

v_call: TRBV14
j_call: TRBJ1-3
d_call: .
clone_size: .
cdr3_aa: CASSQFGAGNTIYF
cdr3_nt: TGTGCCAGCAGCCAATTCGGCGCAGGAAACACCATATATTTT

v_call: TRBV28
j_call: TRBJ2-1
d_call: TRBD1
clone_size: .
cdr3_aa: CASAPLDGRGFNEQFF
cdr3_nt: TGTGCCAGCGCCCCCTTGGACGGCAGGGGGTTTAATGAGCAGTTCTTC

v_call: TRBV28
j_call: TRBJ2-2
d_call: TRBD1
clone_size: .
cdr3_aa: CASSSHLLGQGGGTGELFF
cdr3_nt: TGTGCCAGCAGTTCCCACCTACTAGGACAGGGCGGAGGCACCGGGGAGCTGTTTTTT

v_call: TRBV25-1
j_call: TRBJ1-2
d_call: .
clone_size: .
cdr3_aa: CASSGGRGGNYGYTF
cdr3_nt: TGTGCCAGCAGTGGCGGTAGGGGGGGAAACTATGGCTACACCTTC

v_call: TRBV7-8
j_call: TRBJ2-7
d_call: TRBD2
clone_size: .
cdr3_aa: CASSFTSGDYEQYF
cdr3_nt: TGTGCCAGCAGCTTCACTAGCGGAGACTACGAGCAGTACTTC

v_call: TRBV2
j_call: TRBJ2-7
d_call: .
clone_size: .
cdr3_aa: CASGPWTRTYEQYF
cdr3_nt: TGTGCCAGCGGGCCCTGGACTCGAACCTACGAGCAGTACTTC

v_call: TRBV27
j_call: TRBJ2-1
d_call: .
clone_size: .
cdr3_aa: CASSLFSGKYEQFF
cdr3_nt: TGTGCCAGCAGTTTATTTTCCGGGAAGTATGAGCAGTTCTTC

v_call: TRBV6-1
j_call: TRBJ1-1
d_call: .
clone_size: .
cdr3_aa: CASSPRSANTEAFF
cdr3_nt: TGTGCCAGCAGTCCCCGGAGTGCAAACACTGAAGCTTTCTTT

v_call: TRBV19
j_call: TRBJ2-3
d_call: .
clone_size: .
cdr3_aa: CASSIDLWGSDTQYF
cdr3_nt: TGTGCCAGTAGTATAGATCTTTGGGGGTCAGATACGCAGTATTTT

v_call: TRBV19
j_call: TRBJ2-7
d_call: TRBD2
clone_size: once
cdr3_aa: CASSPHPRSGNEQYF
cdr3_nt: TGTGCCAGTAGTCCCCATCCCCGAAGCGGGAACGAGCAGTACTTC

v_call: TRBV30
j_call: TRBJ2-1
d_call: .
clone_size: .
cdr3_aa: CAWNPGTNNEQFF
cdr3_nt: TGTGCCTGGAACCCGGGGACCAACAATGAGCAGTTCTTC

v_call: TRBV10-1
j_call: TRBJ2-2
d_call: .
clone_size: few
cdr3_aa: CASSESTGKELFF
cdr3_nt: TGCGCCAGCAGTGAGTCGACGGGGAAGGAGCTGTTTTTT

v_call: TRBV5-1
j_call: TRBJ2-5
d_call: .
clone_size: .
cdr3_aa: CASSLGAILDF
cdr3_nt: TGCGCCAGCAGCCTGGGGGCTATTTTGGACTTC

v_call: TRBV6-5
j_call: TRBJ2-7
d_call: .
clone_size: .
cdr3_aa: CASSWLFLEGSYEQYF
cdr3_nt: TGTGCCAGCAGTTGGCTCTTTTTGGAAGGCTCCTACGAGCAGTACTTC

v_call: TRBV12-5
j_call: TRBJ1-3
d_call: .
clone_size: few
cdr3_aa: CASGLGGSGNTIYF
cdr3_nt: TGTGCTAGTGGTTTAGGGGGCTCTGGAAACACCATATATTTT

v_call: TRBV28
j_call: TRBJ1-4
d_call: TRBD1
clone_size: .
cdr3_aa: CASSSPGTGGEKLFF
cdr3_nt: TGTGCCAGCAGTTCCCCCGGGACAGGGGGAGAAAAACTGTTTTTT

v_call: TRBV19
j_call: TRBJ1-4
d_call: TRBD1
clone_size: .
cdr3_aa: CATRTGGSQLFF
cdr3_nt: TGTGCCACCCGAACAGGGGGCAGTCAACTGTTTTTT

v_call: TRBV5-6
j_call: TRBJ2-2
d_call: TRBD1
clone_size: .
cdr3_aa: CASSKRDRTTGELFF
cdr3_nt: TGTGCCAGCAGCAAAAGGGACAGAACCACCGGGGAGCTGTTTTTT

v_call: TRBV29-1
j_call: TRBJ2-3
d_call: TRBD1
clone_size: .
cdr3_aa: CSVELGQITDTQYF
cdr3_nt: TGCAGCGTTGAACTGGGACAGATCACAGATACGCAGTATTTT

v_call: TRBV2
j_call: TRBJ2-2
d_call: .
clone_size: .
cdr3_aa: CASRGTENTGELFF
cdr3_nt: TGTGCCAGCAGGGGAACAGAGAACACCGGGGAGCTGTTTTTT

v_call: TRBV27
j_call: TRBJ2-1
d_call: .
clone_size: .
cdr3_aa: CASTSSYNEQFF
cdr3_nt: TGTGCCAGCACAAGCTCCTACAATGAGCAGTTCTTC

v_call: TRBV2
j_call: TRBJ2-2
d_call: .
clone_size: .
cdr3_aa: CASSEGAGWTGELFF
cdr3_nt: TGTGCCAGCAGTGAAGGGGCCGGGTGGACCGGGGAGCTGTTTTTT

v_call: TRBV4-1
j_call: TRBJ2-7
d_call: TRBD1
clone_size: .
cdr3_aa: CASSLRGQGIYEQYF
cdr3_nt: TGCGCCAGCAGCCTTCGGGGACAGGGGATCTACGAGCAGTACTTC

v_call: TRBV9
j_call: TRBJ1-3
d_call: .
clone_size: .
cdr3_aa: CASSPGAAANTIYF
cdr3_nt: TGTGCCAGCAGCCCGGGGGCCGCCGCTAACACCATATATTTT

v_call: TRBV13
j_call: TRBJ2-7
d_call: TRBD2
clone_size: .
cdr3_aa: CASSSSGIEYEQYF
cdr3_nt: TGTGCCAGCAGCTCTAGCGGAATTGAATACGAGCAGTACTTC

v_call: TRBV19
j_call: TRBJ2-1
d_call: .
clone_size: .
cdr3_aa: CASSTKLGNEQFF
cdr3_nt: TGTGCCAGTAGTACAAAACTCGGCAATGAGCAGTTCTTC

v_call: TRBV10-1
j_call: TRBJ2-1
d_call: TRBD2
clone_size: .
cdr3_aa: CASSETSGPYNEQFF
cdr3_nt: TGCGCCAGCAGTGAGACTAGCGGGCCTTACAATGAGCAGTTCTTC